These 8 T cell receptor beta chains were all obtained from the same sample, sequenced in a study of CD8 T cells in ankylosing spondylitis. Via MiXCR, TCRdb re-called the 5' RACE reads, giving one row per CDR3 protein. The data contain approximately 550,000 distinct CDR3 sequences, 12% of them singletons. These receptors' targets are unknown. Study results and caveats: It appeared that ankylosing spondylitis blood was characterized by a TCR beta motif of fewer than ten highly homologous variants.

Sequencing used blood, either unsorted or a sorted T cell fraction (not recorded which). The receptors originated from a male donor with ankylosing spondylitis.

The DNA of the CDR3 is TGCGCCAGCAGCTCCGATGGACAGAACTACAATGAGCAGTTCTTC. This encodes CASSSDGQNYNEQFF. The chain is built from TRBV5-1 and TRBJ2-1; weak D call: TRBD1 (6 bases). This CDR3 comprises 15 residues. Trimming removed 3 bases from V and 3 bases from J, with 13 bases in between. Germline lookup yields CDR1 SGHRS and CDR2 YFSETQ.

The genes are TRBV14 and TRBJ1-2, with D possibly TRBD1 on 5 matching bases. The V gene's germline CDR1 is SGHDN and CDR2 FVKESK. V shed 4 bases and J shed 4 bases, with 13 bases lying between them. The CDR3 is made up of 14 amino acids. Written as DNA, the CDR3 is TGTGCCAGCAGCCCTTGGGGGATCCCCTATGGCTACACCTTC. Protein product: CASSPWGIPYGYTF.

This clonotype was picked up many times. The CDR3, as DNA: TGTGCCACCAGTGATTGGAGCGGGAGAAGGGCCGGGGAGCTGTTTTTT. It encodes CATSDWSGRRAGELFF. The V and J genes are TRBV24-1 and TRBJ2-2, with 8 bases fitting TRBD2. The CDR3 consists of 16 residues. J lost 6 bases, V lost 2 bases, and 7 bases had no gene match. CDR1 KGHDR and CDR2 SFDVKD come from the germline V gene.

This clonotype occurred many times. The V call is TRBV12-3 or TRBV12-4, the J call TRBJ1-5; possibly TRBD1 for D (5 bases). V shed 5 bases and J shed 3 bases, with 8 bases lying between them. The CDR3 sequence is 13 residues long. In DNA, the CDR3 is TGTGCCAGCAGTAGGGACCTCAATCAGCCCCAGCATTTT. Its translation: CASSRDLNQPQHF.

The CDR3 region is CASSYSQRRSIFELFF. In DNA form, the CDR3 reads TGTGCCAGCAGTTACTCTCAGCGACGGTCTATTTTTGAACTGTTTTTT. The chain uses TRBV6-5 and TRBJ1-4; D call uncertain. The germline V and J ends were trimmed by 0 bases and 12 bases, with 20 bases remaining between them. CDR1 is MNHEY and CDR2 is SVGAGI in the germline V gene. This CDR3 is 16 amino acids long.

The V call is TRBV7-2, the J call TRBJ2-3; D call uncertain. The CDR3 is made up of 14 amino acids. Germline-derived CDR1 and CDR2 are SGHTA and FQGNSA. Trimming pared 3 bases from V and 4 bases from J, leaving 11 bases between. This CDR3 is CASSFARVADTQYF. The CDR3 DNA reads TGTGCCAGCAGCTTTGCTAGGGTCGCAGATACGCAGTATTTT.

In its sample, this clonotype was seen a few times. The V and J genes are TRBV4-1 and TRBJ2-2; 7 bases are shared with TRBD1. The V segment lost 2 bases and the J segment 6 bases; nucleotides outside the gene matches: 12. CDR3 length equals 17 residues. Germline CDR1 MGHRA, CDR2 YSYEKL. The CDR3 loop is CASSQYPHRGEAGELFF. In DNA, the CDR3 is TGCGCCAGCAGCCAATACCCACACAGGGGAGAGGCCGGGGAGCTGTTTTTT.

In the case of this clonotype: The CDR3 ends on some other residue instead of the conserved phenylalanine or tryptophan, so this is likely a read error. The rearrangement uses TRBV18 and TRBJ2-5; 9 bases are a match to TRBD1. V shed 8 bases and J 5 bases; nucleotides not matched to a gene: 3. Per the germline V gene, CDR1 is KGHSH and CDR2 is LQKENI. This CDR3 comprises 12 residues. The chain's CDR3 is CASGQGTETQYS. In nucleotides, the CDR3 is TGTGCCAGCGGACAGGGGACGGAGACCCAGTACTCC.